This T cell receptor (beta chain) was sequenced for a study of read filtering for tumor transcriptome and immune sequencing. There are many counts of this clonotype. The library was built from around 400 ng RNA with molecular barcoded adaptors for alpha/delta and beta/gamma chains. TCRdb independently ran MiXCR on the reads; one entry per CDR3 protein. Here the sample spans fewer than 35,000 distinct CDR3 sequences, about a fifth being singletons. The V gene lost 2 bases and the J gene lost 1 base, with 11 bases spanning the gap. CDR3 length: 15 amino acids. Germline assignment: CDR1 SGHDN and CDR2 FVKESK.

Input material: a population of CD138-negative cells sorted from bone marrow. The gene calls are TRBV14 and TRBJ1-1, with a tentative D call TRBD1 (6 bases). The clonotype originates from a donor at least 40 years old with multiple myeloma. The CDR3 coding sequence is TGTGCCAGCAGCCAAATACAGGGTGGGAACACTGAAGCTTTCTTT. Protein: CASSQIQGGNTEAFF.